This TCR beta chain is from a study of blood T cell repertoires in COVID-19. Per the original data handling: Reference gene primers were amplified, and this amplification served to estimate nucleated cell counts. TCRdb's table, derived via immunoSEQ multiplex PCR, lists solely in-frame clones and lacks some. V, J and clone size reflect that table, while D and trimming were determined from the DNA. The sample shows approximately 66,000 clones, about 90% of them seen only once. The clonotype comes from a man in his 60s with acute or convalescent COVID-19. The sample comprised peripheral blood.

The CDR3: CASSPLGGTDAGEQFF. In DNA form, the CDR3 reads TGTGCCAGCTCACCATTGGGGGGGACTGATGCAGGTGAGCAGTTCTTC. The genes are TRBV18 and TRBJ2-1; 7 bases are shared with TRBD2. Germline trimming cut 2 bases from V and 9 bases from J; bases unmatched to any gene: 13. The CDR3 is made up of 16 amino acids. The germline V gene encodes CDR1 KGHSH and CDR2 LQKENI.